These 22 T cell receptor beta chains came from one sample sequenced in a study of CXCR3-negative and CXCR3-positive naive CD8 T cells. Whole-study findings and limits: TRB CDR3s of CXCR3-positive naive cells were more hydrophobic than those of CXCR3-negative naive cells.

Their cognate antigens are unknown. The authors made the TRB cDNA libraries by 5' RACE using UMI labels. From the 5' RACE reads, TCRdb lists one entry per CDR3 protein and no DNA. The table lists around 88,000 distinct CDR3 sequences, with 1.1% in the top ten. The sample comprised naive CXCR3+ CD8+ T cells from blood. The subset is: CD45RO-CCR7+CD27+CD95- naive CD8+ T cells expressing CXCR3 (TNR3+). The source is a human donor in good health. Some clones in this sample may be carry-over from other donors' samples.

The chain combines TRBV7-2 with TRBJ2-1; TCRdb indicates TRBD2, and absent DNA this call remains unverified. CDR3 length: 14 amino acids. Germline loops: CDR1 SGHTA, CDR2 FQGNSA. CDR3 loop: CASSLGTSGVFQLF.

V is TRBV9 and J is TRBJ1-2; TCRdb indicates TRBD1, and absent DNA this call remains unverified. CDR3 length equals 17 residues. The V gene's germline CDR1 is SGDLS and CDR2 YYNGEE. The CDR3 is CASSVAYSQESNYGYTF. The whole variable domain, filled in from reference TRBV9 and TRBJ1-2, reads DSGVTQTPKHLITATGQRVTLRCSPRSGDLSVYWYQQSLDQGLQFLIQYYNGEERAKGNILERFSAQQFPDLHSELNLSSLELGDSALYFCASSVAYSQESNYGYTFGSGTRLTVV.

CDR3 in amino acids: CASSLIGVSGANVLTF. The chain uses TRBV7-9 and TRBJ2-6; TCRdb returns TRBD1, unconfirmable since there is no DNA. The germline V gene encodes CDR1 SEHNR and CDR2 FQNEAQ (reference sequence). The CDR3 consists of 16 residues.

This sequence joins TRBV20-1 and TRBJ2-5. This CDR3 contains 13 residues. The germline V gene encodes CDR1 DFQATT and CDR2 SNEGSKA (reference sequence). The CDR3 loop is CSARGGKAETQYF.

This CDR3 reads CASSTSGPRFGELFF. The chain uses TRBV7-6 and TRBJ2-2; absent DNA, TCRdb's TRBD1 call cannot be checked. Germline CDR1 is SGHVS and CDR2 is FNYEAQ. This CDR3 has 15 amino acids.

The V gene is TRBV5-6, the J gene TRBJ2-1. Germline V lookup: CDR1 SGHDT, CDR2 YYEEEE. This CDR3 contains 14 residues. Here the CDR3 reads CASSLAGQYNEQSF.

The V gene is TRBV28, the J gene TRBJ2-7; the TCRdb D gene call, TRBD1, has no DNA to confirm it. Per germline, CDR1 MDHEN and CDR2 SYDVKM. The CDR3 is 18 residues long. The CDR3 sequence: CASSSPDGGKWSSYEQYF.

The chain joins TRBV4-2 to TRBJ2-3; the D call of TRBD1 rests on TCRdb alone, since no DNA is present to check it. The CDR3 runs to 14 residues. From germline, CDR1 is LGHNA and CDR2 YNFKEQ. CDR3 amino acids: CASSQPGQSDTQYF.

V and J are TRBV12-3 or TRBV12-4 and TRBJ1-2. The CDR3 consists of 12 residues. The CDR3 loop reads CASRQHDDGYTF.

The chain has TRBV14 and TRBJ1-1. The germline V gene has CDR1 SGHDN and CDR2 FVKESK. The CDR3 spans 15 residues. CDR3 protein: CASSRTLTGYTEAFF.

V gene TRBV13 combines with J gene TRBJ2-7; TCRdb reports TRBD2, a call that lacks DNA to check it against. There are 15 residues in the CDR3. Germline CDR1 PRHDT, CDR2 FYEKMQ (reference sequence). The CDR3 region is CASSQLAGGLYEQYF.

The rearrangement joins TRBV7-9 to TRBJ1-1; the TCRdb D gene call, TRBD1, has no DNA to confirm it. The CDR3 length is 17 residues. The germline V gene has CDR1 SEHNR and CDR2 FQNEAQ (reference sequence). Here the CDR3 reads CASSPRAGDAGRTEAFF. Based on the CDR3 plus reference TRBV7-9 and TRBJ1-1, the full variable domain is DTGVSQNPRHKITKRGQNVTFRCDPISEHNRLYWYRQTLGQGPEFLTYFQNEAQLEKSRLLSDRFSAERPKGSFSTLEIQRTEQGDSAMYLCASSPRAGDAGRTEAFFGQGTRLTVV.

V usage is TRBV13 and J usage is TRBJ2-6. Germline V gives CDR1 PRHDT, CDR2 FYEKMQ (reference sequence). This CDR3 contains 15 residues. The CDR3 reads CASRVRYSGANVLTF.

The rearrangement uses TRBV4-2 and TRBJ2-5; TCRdb returns TRBD2, unconfirmable since there is no DNA. Germline V CDR1 and CDR2: LGHNA, YNFKEQ. The CDR3 has 17 amino acids. CDR3 amino acids: CASSQDASGGPGQTQYF.

J is TRBJ2-7 and V is TRBV12-3 or TRBV12-4; checking the TCRdb D call of TRBD1 is not possible without DNA. The CDR3 is 13 amino acids. The CDR3 loop is CASSNRHPGEQYF.

The V and J genes are TRBV21-1 and TRBJ2-3. TRBV21-1 is labeled a pseudogene. The CDR3 sequence is 11 residues long. The CDR3 sequence is CASASTDTQYF.

V is TRBV5-1 and J is TRBJ2-7; TCRdb names TRBD1, which stays unverified in the absence of DNA. Germline CDR1 is SGHRS and CDR2 is YFSETQ. This CDR3 is 16 amino acids long. The CDR3 loop is CASSLGKLGQLYEQYF. Drawing the rest from reference TRBV5-1 and TRBJ2-7, the complete variable domain is KAGVTQTPRYLIKTRGQQVTLSCSPISGHRSVSWYQQTPGQGLQFLFEYFSETQRNKGNFPGRFSGRQFSNSRSEMNVSTLELGDSALYLCASSLGKLGQLYEQYFGPGTRLTVT.

The J gene is TRBJ1-1, the V gene TRBV19. In germline, CDR1 is LNHDA, CDR2 SQIVND (reference sequence). The CDR3 consists of 13 residues. This chain's CDR3 is CASSISSNTEAFF.

This sequence joins TRBV7-8 and TRBJ2-5; absent DNA, TCRdb's TRBD1 call cannot be checked. CDR3 length: 13 amino acids. CDR1 is SGHVS and CDR2 is FQNEAQ in the germline V gene. CDR3 sequence: CASRTRDLETQYF.

The rearrangement uses TRBV6-6 and TRBJ2-1; TCRdb picks TRBD2, but there is no DNA to check that call. Germline V gene lookup returns CDR1 MNHNY and CDR2 SVGAGI (reference sequence). The CDR3 is made up of 17 amino acids. CDR3 sequence: CASSYSRLGQSGNEQFF.

The chain uses TRBV19 and TRBJ2-3; with no DNA, the TCRdb D assignment of TRBD2 cannot be verified. CDR1 and CDR2 from the germline V gene are LNHDA and SQIVND (reference sequence). The CDR3 spans 18 residues. CDR3 sequence reads: CASSIPSGLAGGIDTQYF.

This chain's CDR3 is CSVFLQKKLFF. This chain uses TRBV29-1 with TRBJ1-4. Germline CDR1 reads SQVTM; CDR2 reads ANQGSEA. The CDR3 spans 11 residues.